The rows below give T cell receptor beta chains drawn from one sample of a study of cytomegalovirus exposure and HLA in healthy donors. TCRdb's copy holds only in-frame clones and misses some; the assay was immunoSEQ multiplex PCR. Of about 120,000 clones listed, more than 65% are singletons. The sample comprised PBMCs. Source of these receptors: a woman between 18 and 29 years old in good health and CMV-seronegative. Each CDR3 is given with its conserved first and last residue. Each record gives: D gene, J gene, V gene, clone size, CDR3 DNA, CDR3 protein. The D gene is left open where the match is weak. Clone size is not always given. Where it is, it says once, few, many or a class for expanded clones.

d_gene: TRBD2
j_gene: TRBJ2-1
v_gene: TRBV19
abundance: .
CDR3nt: TGTGCCAGTCTCGGACTAGCGGGCCCAAATGAGCAGTTCTTC
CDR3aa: CASLGLAGPNEQFF

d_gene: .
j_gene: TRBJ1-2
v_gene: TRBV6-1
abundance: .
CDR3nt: TGTGCCTCGGCCGGAGGGGAGGGGAGTAATGGCTACACCTTC
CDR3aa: CASAGGEGSNGYTF

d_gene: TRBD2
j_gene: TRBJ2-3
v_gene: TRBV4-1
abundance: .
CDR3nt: TGCGCCATTACGACGGATAGCGGGAAAACAGATACGCAGTATTTT
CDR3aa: CAITTDSGKTDTQYF

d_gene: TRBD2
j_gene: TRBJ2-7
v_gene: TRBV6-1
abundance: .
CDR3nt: TGTGCCGTTACTAGCGGGAGTTACGAGCAGTACTTC
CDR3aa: CAVTSGSYEQYF

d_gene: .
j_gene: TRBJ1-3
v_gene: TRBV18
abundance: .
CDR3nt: TGTGCCAGCTCACCAACTTACTCAGGGCCTGGAAACACCATATATTTT
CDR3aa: CASSPTYSGPGNTIYF

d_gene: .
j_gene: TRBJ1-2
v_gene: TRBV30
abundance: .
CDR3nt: TGTGCCTGGAGGGTTGGCGGTTACTATGGCTACACCTTC
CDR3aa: CAWRVGGYYGYTF

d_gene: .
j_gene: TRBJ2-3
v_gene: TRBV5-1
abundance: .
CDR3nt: TGCGCCAGCAGCTTAGGAGGGGAAACAGATACGCAGTATTTT
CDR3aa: CASSLGGETDTQYF

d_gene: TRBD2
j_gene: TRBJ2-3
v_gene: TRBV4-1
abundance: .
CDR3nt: TGCGCCAGCAGCCAAGGGACTAGCGGGGGGGCCCCAGATACGCAGTATTTT
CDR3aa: CASSQGTSGGAPDTQYF

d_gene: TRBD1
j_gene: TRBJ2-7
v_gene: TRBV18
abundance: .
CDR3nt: TGTGCCAGCTCACGAACGGGACAGAGCTACGAGCAGTACTTC
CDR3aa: CASSRTGQSYEQYF

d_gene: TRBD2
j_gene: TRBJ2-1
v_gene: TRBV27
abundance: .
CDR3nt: TGTGCCAGCAGTTTAAGTTCGGGAGGAGCCTACAATGAGCAGTTCTTC
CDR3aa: CASSLSSGGAYNEQFF

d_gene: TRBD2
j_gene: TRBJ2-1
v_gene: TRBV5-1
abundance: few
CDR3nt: TGCGCCAGCAGCTCTGCCGGGACTAGCGGGAATGAGCAGTTCTTC
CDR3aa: CASSSAGTSGNEQFF

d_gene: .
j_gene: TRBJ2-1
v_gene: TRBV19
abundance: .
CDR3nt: TGTGCCAGTAGTATAGGCGGGGTAGCCTACAATGAGCAGTTCTTC
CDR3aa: CASSIGGVAYNEQFF